The clone carrying this TCR beta chain has only a few counts. CDR3 size: 14 residues. V was cut by 7 bases and J by 0 bases, with 13 bases left in between. In germline, CDR1 is SNHLY, CDR2 FYNNEI. Cohort allocation depended upon clinical history that participants reported. The data derive from a study of blood T cell repertoires in COVID-19. Whole-study context: The United States, Italy and Spain supplied acute and convalescent COVID-19 samples. The analysed material was cDNA or gDNA that came from T cells, B-cell-depleted T cells, or PBMCs.

Assay used: immunoSEQ multiplex PCR; TCRdb lists only in-frame clones, some missing. The sample holds under 200,000 clones, roughly 90% seen once. The sample comprised PBMCs or T cells enriched from blood (not recorded which). The gene calls are TRBV2 and TRBJ2-7; the D gene is possibly TRBD1 (6 bases). The clonotype comes from a woman aged 45-65 years who had recovered from COVID-19. CDR3 sequence (DNA): TGTGCCAGCAAAGTACAGGGTCCCTCCTACGAGCAGTACTTC. It encodes CASKVQGPSYEQYF.